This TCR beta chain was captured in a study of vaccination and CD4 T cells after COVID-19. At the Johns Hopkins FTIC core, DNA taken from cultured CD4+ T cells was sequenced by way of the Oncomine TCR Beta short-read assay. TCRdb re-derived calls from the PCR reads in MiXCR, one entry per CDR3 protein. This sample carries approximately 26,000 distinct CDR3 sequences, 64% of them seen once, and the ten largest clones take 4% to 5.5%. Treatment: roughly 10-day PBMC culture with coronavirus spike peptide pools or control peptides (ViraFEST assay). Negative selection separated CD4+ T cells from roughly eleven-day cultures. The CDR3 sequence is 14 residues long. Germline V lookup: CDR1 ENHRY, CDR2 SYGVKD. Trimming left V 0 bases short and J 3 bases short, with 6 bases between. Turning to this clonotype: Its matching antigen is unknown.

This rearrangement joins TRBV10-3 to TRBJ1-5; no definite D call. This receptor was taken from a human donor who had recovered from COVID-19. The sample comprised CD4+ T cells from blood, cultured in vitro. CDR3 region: CAISESNPNQPQHF. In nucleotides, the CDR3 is TGTGCCATCAGTGAGTCGAACCCCAATCAGCCCCAGCATTTT.